A few counts support the clone carrying this T cell receptor (beta chain). Its cognate antigen is unknown. This specimen comes from a study of OX40 agonist ivuxolimab in advanced cancers. Study-wide context: Six ivuxolimab dose levels, 0.01 to 10 mg/kg, were given intravenously every 2 weeks. Three patients, one with hepatocellular carcinoma and two with cutaneous melanoma, achieved partial responses. Study conclusions and caveats: Relative to CD4+ cells, CD8+ T cells on average had more expanded clones. CD4+ and CD8+ blood T cells expanded clonally by week 6 at 0.1 to 3.0 mg/kg.

Germline loops: CDR1 LNHDA, CDR2 SQIVND (reference sequence). With 3 bases clipped from V and 2 bases from J, the junction kept 3 bases outside the gene matches. The CDR3 runs to 15 residues. Clones were read by immunoSEQ multiplex PCR, and TCRdb kept only the in-frame ones, dropping some. The sample carries roughly 80,000 clones, roughly 85% recorded once. The sequence derives from an adult with an advanced solid tumor such as melanoma, head and neck, liver or kidney cancer. This specimen consisted of CD4+ or CD8+ T cells sorted from blood, obtained in a trial of the OX40 agonist ivuxolimab. V is TRBV19 and J is TRBJ2-2; 7 bases align to TRBD1. The CDR3 here is CASSIRGFNTGELFF. The CDR3 DNA follows: TGTGCCAGTAGTATCAGGGGGTTCAACACCGGGGAGCTGTTTTTT.